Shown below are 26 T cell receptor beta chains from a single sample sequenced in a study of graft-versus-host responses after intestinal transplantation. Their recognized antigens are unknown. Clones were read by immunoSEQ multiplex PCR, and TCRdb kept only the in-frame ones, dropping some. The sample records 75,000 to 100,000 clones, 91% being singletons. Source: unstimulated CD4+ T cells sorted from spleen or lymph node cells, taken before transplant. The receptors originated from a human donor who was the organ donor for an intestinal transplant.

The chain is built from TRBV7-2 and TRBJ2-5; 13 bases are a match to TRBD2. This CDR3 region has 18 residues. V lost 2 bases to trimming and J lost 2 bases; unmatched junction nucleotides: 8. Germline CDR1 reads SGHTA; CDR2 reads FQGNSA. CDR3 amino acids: CASSLQTSGGHLQETQYF. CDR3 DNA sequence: TGTGCCAGCAGCTTACAGACTAGCGGGGGGCATCTGCAAGAGACCCAGTACTTC.

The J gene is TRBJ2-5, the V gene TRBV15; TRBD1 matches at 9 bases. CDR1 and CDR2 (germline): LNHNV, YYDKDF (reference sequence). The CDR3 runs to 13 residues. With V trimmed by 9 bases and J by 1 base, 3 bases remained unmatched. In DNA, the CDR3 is TGTGCCACTACGGGACAGGGCCAAGAGACCCAGTACTTC. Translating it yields CATTGQGQETQYF. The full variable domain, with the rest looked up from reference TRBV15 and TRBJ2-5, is DAMVIQNPRYQVTQFGKPVTLSCSQTLNHNVMYWYQQKSSQAPKLLFHYYDKDFNNEADTPDNFQSRRPNTSFCFLDIRSPGLGDTAMYLCATTGQGQETQYFGPGTRLLVL.

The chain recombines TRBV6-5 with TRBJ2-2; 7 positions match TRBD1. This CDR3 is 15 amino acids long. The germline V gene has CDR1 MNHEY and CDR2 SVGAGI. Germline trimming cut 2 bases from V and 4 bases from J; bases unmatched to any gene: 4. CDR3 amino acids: CASSYDAGGTGELFF. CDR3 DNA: TGTGCCAGCAGTTACGATGCAGGGGGCACCGGGGAGCTGTTTTTT.

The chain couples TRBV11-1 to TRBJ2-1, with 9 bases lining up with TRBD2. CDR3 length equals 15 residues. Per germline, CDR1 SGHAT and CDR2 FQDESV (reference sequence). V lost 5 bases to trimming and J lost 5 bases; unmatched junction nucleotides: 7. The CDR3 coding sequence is TGTGCCAGCAGCCCTTGGCGGGGGGGCCACAATGAGCAGTTCTTC. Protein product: CASSPWRGGHNEQFF.

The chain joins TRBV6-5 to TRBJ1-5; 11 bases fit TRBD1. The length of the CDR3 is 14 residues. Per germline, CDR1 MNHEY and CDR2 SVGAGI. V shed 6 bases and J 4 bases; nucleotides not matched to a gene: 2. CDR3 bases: TGTGCCAGCAGCTGGGACAGGGGGAATCAGCCCCAGCATTTT. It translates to CASSWDRGNQPQHF.

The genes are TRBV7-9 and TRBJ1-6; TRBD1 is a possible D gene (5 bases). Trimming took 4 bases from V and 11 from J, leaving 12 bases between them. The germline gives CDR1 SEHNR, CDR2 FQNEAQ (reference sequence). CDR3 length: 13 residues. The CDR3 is CASSSPGLPPLHF. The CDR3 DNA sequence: TGTGCCAGCAGCTCCCCAGGGTTGCCACCCCTCCACTTT.

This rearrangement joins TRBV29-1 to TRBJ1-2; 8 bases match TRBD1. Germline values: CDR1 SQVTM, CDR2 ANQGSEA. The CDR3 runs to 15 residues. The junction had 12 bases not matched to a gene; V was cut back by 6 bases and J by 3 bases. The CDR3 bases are TGCAGCGTCCACAAACCGGGACAGGAGGACTATGGCTACACCTTC. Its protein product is CSVHKPGQEDYGYTF.

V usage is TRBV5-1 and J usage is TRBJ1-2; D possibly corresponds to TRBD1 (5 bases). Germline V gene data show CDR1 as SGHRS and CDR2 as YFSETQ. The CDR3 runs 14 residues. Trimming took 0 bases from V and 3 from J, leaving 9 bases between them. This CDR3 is CASSLEATDYGYTF. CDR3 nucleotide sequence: TGCGCCAGCAGCTTGGAAGCGACAGACTATGGCTACACCTTC.

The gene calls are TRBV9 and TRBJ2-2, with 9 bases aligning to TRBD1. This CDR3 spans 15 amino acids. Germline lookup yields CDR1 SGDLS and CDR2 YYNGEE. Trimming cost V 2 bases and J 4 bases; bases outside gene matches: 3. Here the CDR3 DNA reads TGTGCCAGCAGCGTCGACAGGGGGGTCACCGGGGAGCTGTTTTTT. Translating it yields CASSVDRGVTGELFF. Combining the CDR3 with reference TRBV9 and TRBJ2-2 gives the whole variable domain DSGVTQTPKHLITATGQRVTLRCSPRSGDLSVYWYQQSLDQGLQFLIQYYNGEERAKGNILERFSAQQFPDLHSELNLSSLELGDSALYFCASSVDRGVTGELFFGEGSRLTVL.

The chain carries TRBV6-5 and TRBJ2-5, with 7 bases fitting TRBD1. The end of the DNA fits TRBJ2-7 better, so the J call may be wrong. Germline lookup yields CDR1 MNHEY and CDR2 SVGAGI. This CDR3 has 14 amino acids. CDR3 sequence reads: CASAPTGHSYEQYF. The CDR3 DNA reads TGTGCCAGCGCCCCGACAGGGCACAGCTACGAGCAGTACTTC.

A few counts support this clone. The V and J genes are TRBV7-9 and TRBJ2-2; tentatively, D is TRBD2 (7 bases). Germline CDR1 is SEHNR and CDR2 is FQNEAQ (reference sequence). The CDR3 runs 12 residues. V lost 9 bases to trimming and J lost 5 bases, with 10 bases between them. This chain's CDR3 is CARRGPTGELFF. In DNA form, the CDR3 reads TGTGCCAGGCGGGGGCCAACCGGGGAGCTGTTTTTT. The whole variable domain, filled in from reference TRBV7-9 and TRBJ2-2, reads DTGVSQNPRHKITKRGQNVTFRCDPISEHNRLYWYRQTLGQGPEFLTYFQNEAQLEKSRLLSDRFSAERPKGSFSTLEIQRTEQGDSAMYLCARRGPTGELFFGEGSRLTVL.

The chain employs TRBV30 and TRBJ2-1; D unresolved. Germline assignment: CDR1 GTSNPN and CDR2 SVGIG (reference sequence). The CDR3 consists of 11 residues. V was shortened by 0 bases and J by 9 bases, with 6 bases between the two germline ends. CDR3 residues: CAWSVISEQFF. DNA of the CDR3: TGTGCCTGGAGTGTAATTAGTGAGCAGTTCTTC.

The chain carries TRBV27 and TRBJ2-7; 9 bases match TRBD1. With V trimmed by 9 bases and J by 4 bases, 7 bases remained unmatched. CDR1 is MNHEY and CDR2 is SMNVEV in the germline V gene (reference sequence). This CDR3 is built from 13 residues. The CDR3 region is CASSEGQGYEQYF. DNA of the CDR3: TGTGCCAGTTCAGAGGGACAGGGTTACGAGCAGTACTTC.

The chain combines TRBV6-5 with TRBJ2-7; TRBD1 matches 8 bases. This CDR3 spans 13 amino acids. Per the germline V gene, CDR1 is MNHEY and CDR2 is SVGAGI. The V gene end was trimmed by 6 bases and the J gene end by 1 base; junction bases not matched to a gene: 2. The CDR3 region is CASRTGVSYEQYF. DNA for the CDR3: TGTGCCAGCAGGACAGGGGTTTCCTACGAGCAGTACTTC.

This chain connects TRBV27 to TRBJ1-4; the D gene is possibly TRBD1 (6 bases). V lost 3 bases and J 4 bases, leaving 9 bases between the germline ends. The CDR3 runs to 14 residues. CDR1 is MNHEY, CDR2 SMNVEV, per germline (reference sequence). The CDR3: CASSLGTNNEKLFF. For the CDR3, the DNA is TGTGCCAGCAGTTTGGGGACAAATAATGAAAAACTGTTTTTT.

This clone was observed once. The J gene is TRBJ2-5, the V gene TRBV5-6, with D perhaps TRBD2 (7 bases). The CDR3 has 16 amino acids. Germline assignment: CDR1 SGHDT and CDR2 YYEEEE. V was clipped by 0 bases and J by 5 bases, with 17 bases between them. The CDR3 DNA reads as TGTGCCAGCAGCTTGGTAGGGGGGGGCCCCCGGGAGACCCAGTACTTC. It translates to CASSLVGGGPRETQYF.

As DNA, the CDR3 is TGTGCCAGCAGCGATCAACCTCGGACAGGGGATGATGAGCAGTTCTTC. Translation gives CASSDQPRTGDDEQFF. The V call is TRBV7-2, the J call TRBJ2-1; 9 bases map to TRBD1. CDR1 is SGHTA, CDR2 FQGNSA, per germline. The CDR3 contains 16 residues. J gave up 8 bases and V 5 bases, and 13 bases lay outside the gene matches.

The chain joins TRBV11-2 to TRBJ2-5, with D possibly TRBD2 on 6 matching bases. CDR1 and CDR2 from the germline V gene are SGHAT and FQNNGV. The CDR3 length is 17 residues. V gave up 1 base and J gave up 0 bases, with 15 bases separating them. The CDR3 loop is CASSLGVTGGYQETQYF. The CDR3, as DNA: TGTGCCAGCAGCTTAGGAGTCACAGGAGGGTACCAAGAGACCCAGTACTTC.

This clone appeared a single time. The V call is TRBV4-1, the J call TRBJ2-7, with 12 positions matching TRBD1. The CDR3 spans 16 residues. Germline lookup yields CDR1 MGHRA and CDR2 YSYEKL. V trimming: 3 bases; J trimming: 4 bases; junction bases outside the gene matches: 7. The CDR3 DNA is TGCGCCAGCAGCCATGGGAGGGACAGGGGGCTGTACGAGCAGTACTTC. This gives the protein CASSHGRDRGLYEQYF.

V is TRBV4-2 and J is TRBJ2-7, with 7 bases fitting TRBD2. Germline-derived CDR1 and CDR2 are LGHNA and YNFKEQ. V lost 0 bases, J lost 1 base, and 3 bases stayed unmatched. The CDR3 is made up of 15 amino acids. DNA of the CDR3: TGTGCCAGCAGCCAAGATCAAGCGGGGTCCTACGAGCAGTACTTC. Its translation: CASSQDQAGSYEQYF.

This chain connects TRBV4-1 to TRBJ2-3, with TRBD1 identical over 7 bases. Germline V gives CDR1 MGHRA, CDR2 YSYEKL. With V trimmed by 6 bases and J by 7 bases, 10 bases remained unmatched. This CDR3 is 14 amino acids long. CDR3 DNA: TGCGCCAGCAGATGGGACAAGGGGGCAAATACGCAGTATTTT. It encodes CASRWDKGANTQYF.

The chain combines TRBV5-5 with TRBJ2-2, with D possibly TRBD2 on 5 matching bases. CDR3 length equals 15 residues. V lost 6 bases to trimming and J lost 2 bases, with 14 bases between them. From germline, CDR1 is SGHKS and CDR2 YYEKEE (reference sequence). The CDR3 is CASKAGLTNTGELFF. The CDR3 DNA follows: TGTGCCAGCAAAGCCGGACTCACCAACACCGGGGAGCTGTTTTTT. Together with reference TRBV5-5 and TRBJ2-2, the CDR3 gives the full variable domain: DAGVTQSPTHLIKTRGQQVTLRCSPISGHKSVSWYQQVLGQGPQFIFQYYEKEERGRGNFPDRFSARQFPNYSSELNVNALLLGDSALYLCASKAGLTNTGELFFGEGSRLTVL.

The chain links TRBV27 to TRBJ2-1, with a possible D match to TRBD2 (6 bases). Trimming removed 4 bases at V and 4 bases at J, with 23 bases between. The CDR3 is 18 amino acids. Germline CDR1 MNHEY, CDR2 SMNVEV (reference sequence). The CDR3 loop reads CASSSRGGGVAFYNEQFF. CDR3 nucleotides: TGTGCCAGCAGTTCCCGTGGTGGCGGGGTGGCCTTTTACAATGAGCAGTTCTTC.

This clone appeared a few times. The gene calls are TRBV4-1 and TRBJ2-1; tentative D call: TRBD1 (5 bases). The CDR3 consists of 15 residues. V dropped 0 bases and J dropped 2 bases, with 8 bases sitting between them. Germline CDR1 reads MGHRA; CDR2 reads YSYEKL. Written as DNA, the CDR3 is TGCGCCAGCAGCCAAGATAGGGGAACCTACAATGAGCAGTTCTTC. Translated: CASSQDRGTYNEQFF.

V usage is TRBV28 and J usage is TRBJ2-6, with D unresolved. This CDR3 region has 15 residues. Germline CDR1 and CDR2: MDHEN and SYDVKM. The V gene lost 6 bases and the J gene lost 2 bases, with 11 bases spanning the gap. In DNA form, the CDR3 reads TGTGCCAGCAGGGGCGACGCCACTGGGGCCAACGTCCTGACTTTC. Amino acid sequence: CASRGDATGANVLTF.

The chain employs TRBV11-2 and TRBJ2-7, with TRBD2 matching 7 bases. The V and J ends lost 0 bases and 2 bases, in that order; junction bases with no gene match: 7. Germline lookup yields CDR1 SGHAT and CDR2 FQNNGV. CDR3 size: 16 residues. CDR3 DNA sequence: TGTGCCAGCAGCTTAGATTTAAGCGGGGTGACCTACGAGCAGTACTTC. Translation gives CASSLDLSGVTYEQYF.